The clone carrying this T cell receptor (beta chain) was observed at least ten times. The antigen is not known. Ophthalmopathy patients had Clinical Activity Score at least 3, NOSPECS grade at least 4, duration under 3 months. Not enrolled were patients with uncontrolled infection, other autoimmune disease, pregnancy or lactation. A roughly 10 ml volume of fresh peripheral blood provided the PBMCs. The CDR3 is 14 residues long. Trimming stripped 9 bases from V and 1 base from J, with 15 bases between. The data were taken from a study of T cells in Graves' hyperthyroidism and ophthalmopathy. Overall study findings and caveats: Using 13 V-J features, a model discriminated ophthalmopathy from stable hyperthyroidism.

RNA transcripts were the template for amplifying TCR beta CDR3 regions. Primed by the HTBI set, a first-round RT-PCR was run on the TCR CDR3. One entry per CDR3 protein, called by TCRdb with MiXCR from the multiplex PCR reads. The sample lists more than 300,000 distinct CDR3 sequences; roughly 15% were seen once. The sequence was collected from a woman aged 25 to 39 with Graves' ophthalmopathy. The specimen was blood. The chain has TRBV12-3 or TRBV12-4 and TRBJ1-1; D may be TRBD1 (6 bases). This chain's CDR3 is CASIFGGRNTEAFF. The CDR3 DNA sequence: TGTGCCAGTATATTTGGGGGGCGGAACACTGAAGCTTTCTTT.